A selection of T cell receptor beta chains follows, all from one sample in a study of CD8 T cells in ankylosing spondylitis. Each CDR3 protein is one row after TCRdb ran MiXCR on the 5' RACE reads. The sample records 250,000 or so distinct CDR3 sequences, 8% to 11% being singletons. Sequenced material: blood, either unsorted or a sorted T cell fraction (not recorded which). The receptors here all came from a male donor with ankylosing spondylitis or in good health (not recorded which). CDR3s include the opening cysteine and the closing phenylalanine or tryptophan. A D gene is named only where the DNA matches it firmly. Clone size, where shown, is once, few, many, or a class for clones that have expanded.

abundance: many; d_gene: -; len: 13; v_gene: TRBV6-5; j_gene: TRBJ2-7; CDR3nt: TGTGCCAGCAGTTACTCCCCCTCCTACGAGCAGTACTTC; CDR3aa: CASSYSPSYEQYF
abundance: many; d_gene: -; len: 11; v_gene: TRBV29-1; j_gene: TRBJ2-5; CDR3nt: TGCAGCGCCCGTCACCAAGAGACCCAGTACTTC; CDR3aa: CSARHQETQYF
abundance: many; d_gene: TRBD2; len: 13; v_gene: TRBV5-1; j_gene: TRBJ2-7; CDR3nt: TGCGCCAGCAGCTTAGGGACTAGCAGCGAGCAGTACTTC; CDR3aa: CASSLGTSSEQYF
abundance: -; d_gene: TRBD2; len: 15; v_gene: TRBV6-5; j_gene: TRBJ2-1; CDR3nt: TGTGCCAGCAGTTACAGCGGGAACCCTTACAATGAGCAGTTCTTC; CDR3aa: CASSYSGNPYNEQFF
abundance: -; d_gene: -; len: 14; v_gene: TRBV20-1; j_gene: TRBJ2-2; CDR3nt: TGCAGTGCTAGCACTACCAAGAGCACGGGGGAGCTGTTTTTT; CDR3aa: CSASTTKSTGELFF
abundance: many; d_gene: TRBD2; len: 16; v_gene: TRBV20-1; j_gene: TRBJ2-1; CDR3nt: TGCAGTGCTAGCCCCACTAGCGGGAGGCACTACAATGAGCAGTTCTTC; CDR3aa: CSASPTSGRHYNEQFF
abundance: many; d_gene: TRBD2; len: 16; v_gene: TRBV5-5; j_gene: TRBJ2-3; CDR3nt: TGTGCCAGCAGCTTGGTAGCGGGGGGGGACACAGATACGCAGTATTTT; CDR3aa: CASSLVAGGDTDTQYF
abundance: few; d_gene: TRBD1; len: 15; v_gene: TRBV7-2; j_gene: TRBJ2-7; CDR3nt: TGTGCCAGCAGCCCACGGACAGGGGGCCCCTACGAGCAGTACTTC; CDR3aa: CASSPRTGGPYEQYF
abundance: -; d_gene: -; len: 15; v_gene: TRBV12-3/TRBV12-4; j_gene: TRBJ2-4; CDR3nt: TGTGTCAGCAGCCCCGCCGGCTTAGCCAAAAACATTCGGTACTTC; CDR3aa: CVSSPAGLAKNIRYF
abundance: -; d_gene: TRBD1; len: 16; v_gene: TRBV4-2; j_gene: TRBJ1-6; CDR3nt: TGTGCCAGCAGCCAAGTTCAGGGGACAGGGATTTCACCCCTCCACTTT; CDR3aa: CASSQVQGTGISPLHF
abundance: few; d_gene: -; len: 17; v_gene: TRBV6-1; j_gene: TRBJ2-4; CDR3nt: TGTGCCAGCAGTGAAGCGCTTCTGGGGGGAGTCAAAAACATTCAGTACTTC; CDR3aa: CASSEALLGGVKNIQYF
abundance: -; d_gene: -; len: 13; v_gene: TRBV4-2; j_gene: TRBJ1-1; CDR3nt: TGTGCCAGCAGCCACGGTTTCAACACTGAAGCTTTCTTT; CDR3aa: CASSHGFNTEAFF
abundance: -; d_gene: -; len: 11; v_gene: TRBV11-3; j_gene: TRBJ2-1; CDR3nt: TGTGCCAGCAGTCGAGGGTATGAGCAGTTCTTC; CDR3aa: CASSRGYEQFF
abundance: many; d_gene: TRBD2; len: 16; v_gene: TRBV4-1; j_gene: TRBJ2-3; CDR3nt: TGCGCCAGCAGCGGACCTACTAGCGGGAGTATGGATACGCAGTATTTT; CDR3aa: CASSGPTSGSMDTQYF
abundance: -; d_gene: -; len: 15; v_gene: TRBV5-1; j_gene: TRBJ1-4; CDR3nt: TGCGCCAGCAGCTTGGCCGGTGGAGGGAGTGAAAAACTGTTTTTT; CDR3aa: CASSLAGGGSEKLFF
abundance: -; d_gene: TRBD2; len: 16; v_gene: TRBV20-1; j_gene: TRBJ2-1; CDR3nt: TGCAGTGCTAGAGACGGACTAGCGGGAGAGGGCAATGAGCAGTTCTTC; CDR3aa: CSARDGLAGEGNEQFF
abundance: many; d_gene: -; len: 13; v_gene: TRBV6-1; j_gene: TRBJ1-2; CDR3nt: TGTGCCAGCAGTCCCAGATCGAACTATGGCTACACCTTC; CDR3aa: CASSPRSNYGYTF
abundance: many; d_gene: TRBD2; len: 16; v_gene: TRBV5-6; j_gene: TRBJ2-5; CDR3nt: TGTGCCAGCAGCTACCCTGGGACTAGCGGGCAAGAGACCCAGTACTTC; CDR3aa: CASSYPGTSGQETQYF
abundance: many; d_gene: -; len: 15; v_gene: TRBV20-1; j_gene: TRBJ2-1; CDR3nt: TGCAGTGCTAGAGGAGGAGGAGCCTGGTGGGATGAGCAGTTCTTC; CDR3aa: CSARGGGAWWDEQFF
abundance: many; d_gene: -; len: 15; v_gene: TRBV5-1; j_gene: TRBJ2-1; CDR3nt: TGCGCCAGCAGCTTGGGGGGGACGTCCTACAATGAGCAGTTCTTC; CDR3aa: CASSLGGTSYNEQFF
abundance: many; d_gene: -; len: 14; v_gene: TRBV3-1; j_gene: TRBJ2-1; CDR3nt: TGTGCCAGCAGCCGGGTTGGCCTTAGGAATGAGCAGTTCTTC; CDR3aa: CASSRVGLRNEQFF
abundance: many; d_gene: -; len: 19; v_gene: TRBV20-1; j_gene: TRBJ1-5; CDR3nt: TGCAGTGCTAGAGATTGGGTCGCCAGGGAACAGTATAGCAATCAGCCCCAGCATTTT; CDR3aa: CSARDWVAREQYSNQPQHF
abundance: few; d_gene: -; len: 19; v_gene: TRBV21-1; j_gene: TRBJ2-5; CDR3nt: TGTGCCAGCAGCAAAGCGCTTTTTCGCGGGACAGGGGCTCAAGAGACCCAGTACTTC; CDR3aa: CASSKALFRGTGAQETQYF
abundance: many; d_gene: -; len: 13; v_gene: TRBV28; j_gene: TRBJ2-1; CDR3nt: TGTGCCAGCACTACGGACAGCTACAATGAGCAGTTCTTC; CDR3aa: CASTTDSYNEQFF
abundance: -; d_gene: -; len: 12; v_gene: TRBV29-1; j_gene: TRBJ1-1; CDR3nt: TGCAGCGTTGGCTGGGGGAACACTGAAGCTTTCTTT; CDR3aa: CSVGWGNTEAFF
abundance: few; d_gene: -; len: 13; v_gene: TRBV5-1; j_gene: TRBJ1-1; CDR3nt: TGCGCCAGCAGCTCCGGGACTAAAACAGAGGCTTTCTTT; CDR3aa: CASSSGTKTEAFF
abundance: -; d_gene: -; len: 15; v_gene: TRBV5-5; j_gene: TRBJ2-1; CDR3nt: TGTGCCAGCAGCTTTGCGCTTAGCTCCTACAATGAGCAGTTCTTC; CDR3aa: CASSFALSSYNEQFF
abundance: few; d_gene: -; len: 16; v_gene: TRBV7-2; j_gene: TRBJ1-3; CDR3nt: TGTGCCAGCAGCCCGTACAGGGCGAGCTCTGGAAACACCATATATTTT; CDR3aa: CASSPYRASSGNTIYF
abundance: many; d_gene: -; len: 14; v_gene: TRBV5-6; j_gene: TRBJ1-1; CDR3nt: TGTGCCAGCACTCCAGGAGGCGCAAGAACTGAAGCTTTCTTT; CDR3aa: CASTPGGARTEAFF
abundance: -; d_gene: -; len: 16; v_gene: TRBV7-9; j_gene: TRBJ2-5; CDR3nt: TGTGCCAGCAGCTTAGCGTGGGAGGAGGTACAAGAGACCCAGTACTTC; CDR3aa: CASSLAWEEVQETQYF
abundance: few; d_gene: TRBD1; len: 15; v_gene: TRBV19; j_gene: TRBJ1-5; CDR3nt: TGTGCCAGTATCAATTCGGGACAGGGCAATCAGCCCCAGCATTTT; CDR3aa: CASINSGQGNQPQHF
abundance: many; d_gene: -; len: 16; v_gene: TRBV5-1; j_gene: TRBJ2-1; CDR3nt: TGCGCCAGCAGCTTGTCTGGGGAGAGCTCCTACAATGAGCAGTTCTTC; CDR3aa: CASSLSGESSYNEQFF
abundance: many; d_gene: -; len: 12; v_gene: TRBV29-1; j_gene: TRBJ2-1; CDR3nt: TGCAGCGCTGTGGAGGGTTACAATGAGCAGTTCTTC; CDR3aa: CSAVEGYNEQFF
abundance: many; d_gene: -; len: 12; v_gene: TRBV12-3/TRBV12-4; j_gene: TRBJ1-1; CDR3nt: TGTGCCAGCAGTCTCGTTAGTGGGGACGCTTTCTTT; CDR3aa: CASSLVSGDAFF
abundance: -; d_gene: -; len: 16; v_gene: TRBV23-1; j_gene: TRBJ2-7; CDR3nt: TGCGCCAGCAGTCCTCATCAGGGGACGGCGGCCTACGAGCAGTACTTC; CDR3aa: CASSPHQGTAAYEQYF
abundance: few; d_gene: TRBD2; len: 15; v_gene: TRBV3-1; j_gene: TRBJ2-5; CDR3nt: TGTGCCAGCAGCCAAGGGCCGACTAGCGGAGAGGCCCAGTACTTC; CDR3aa: CASSQGPTSGEAQYF
abundance: -; d_gene: -; len: 16; v_gene: TRBV28; j_gene: TRBJ1-1; CDR3nt: TGTGCCAGCAGTTTAAGTACTGCGGGGAGGAACACTGAAGCTTTCTTT; CDR3aa: CASSLSTAGRNTEAFF
abundance: many; d_gene: -; len: 14; v_gene: TRBV14; j_gene: TRBJ2-1; CDR3nt: TGTGCCAGCAGCCAACGAGGGGTGGGGAATGAGCAGTTCTTC; CDR3aa: CASSQRGVGNEQFF
abundance: many; d_gene: -; len: 13; v_gene: TRBV4-1; j_gene: TRBJ1-1; CDR3nt: TGCGCCAGCAGCCCCTTTGAAGGGAAGGAAGCTTTCTTT; CDR3aa: CASSPFEGKEAFF
abundance: many; d_gene: -; len: 12; v_gene: TRBV7-9; j_gene: TRBJ2-7; CDR3nt: TGTGCCAGCAGCGTTAGAGCCTACGAGCAGTACTTC; CDR3aa: CASSVRAYEQYF
abundance: many; d_gene: -; len: 15; v_gene: TRBV7-6; j_gene: TRBJ2-3; CDR3nt: TGTGCCAGCAGCTTAGACCGGGGCCCCACAGATACGCAGTATTTT; CDR3aa: CASSLDRGPTDTQYF
abundance: few; d_gene: TRBD1; len: 15; v_gene: TRBV18; j_gene: TRBJ2-1; CDR3nt: TGTGCCAGCTCACCACAGGGACAGGCGAACAATGAGCAGTTCTTC; CDR3aa: CASSPQGQANNEQFF
abundance: many; d_gene: TRBD1; len: 14; v_gene: TRBV20-1; j_gene: TRBJ1-2; CDR3nt: TGCAGTGCTAGTGGGACAGGGGTACAAGATGGCTACACCTTC; CDR3aa: CSASGTGVQDGYTF
abundance: many; d_gene: -; len: 13; v_gene: TRBV20-1; j_gene: TRBJ2-5; CDR3nt: TGCAGTGCTAGAGGACCACTTCAAGAGACCCAGTACTTC; CDR3aa: CSARGPLQETQYF
abundance: many; d_gene: -; len: 13; v_gene: TRBV2; j_gene: TRBJ2-5; CDR3nt: TGTGCCAGCAGACGGACTGAACAAGAGACCCAGTACTTC; CDR3aa: CASRRTEQETQYF
abundance: -; d_gene: -; len: 15; v_gene: TRBV7-9; j_gene: TRBJ2-1; CDR3nt: TGTGCCAGCAGCTGGGACACCTACTCCTACAATGAGCAGTTCTTC; CDR3aa: CASSWDTYSYNEQFF
abundance: many; d_gene: TRBD2; len: 16; v_gene: TRBV28; j_gene: TRBJ2-7; CDR3nt: TGTGCCAGCAGCACCTATAGCGGGCGGGGATTCGACGAGCAGTACTTC; CDR3aa: CASSTYSGRGFDEQYF
abundance: -; d_gene: -; len: 14; v_gene: TRBV10-3; j_gene: TRBJ1-1; CDR3nt: TGTGCCATCAGTGAACAGGGTTTTAACACTGAAGCTTTCTTT; CDR3aa: CAISEQGFNTEAFF
abundance: many; d_gene: TRBD1; len: 13; v_gene: TRBV12-3/TRBV12-4; j_gene: TRBJ1-3; CDR3nt: TGTGCCAGCGCATACCGGGACAGGGGGCCCTCGGATTTT; CDR3aa: CASAYRDRGPSDF